The T cell receptor beta chain under discussion was sequenced for a study of molecular identifiers for immune sequencing clone quantification. The use of previously described methods and listed TCR primers produced the bulk TCR libraries. Each CDR3 protein gets one entry after TCRdb re-called the PCR reads with MiXCR. The sample contains under 800,000 distinct CDR3 sequences, about 25% of which appear only once. Germline V gene lookup returns CDR1 DFQATT and CDR2 SNEGSKA (reference sequence). The CDR3 covers 16 residues. V gave up 3 bases and J gave up 2 bases, with 19 bases separating them. The receptor was derived from a human donor in good health. Some libraries in this study had Jurkat cell RNA spiked in. The sample taken for sequencing was naive CD8+ T cells from blood, with Jurkat cell RNA spiked in. The subset is: FACS-sorted CD8+CD4-CCR7+CD45RA+ naive T cells. The chain employs TRBV20-1 and TRBJ2-5; a possible D gene is TRBD2 (6 bases). The CDR3 loop reads CSASEAVLATQETQYF. The DNA of the CDR3 is TGCAGTGCTAGCGAGGCGGTACTAGCCACACAAGAGACCCAGTACTTC.